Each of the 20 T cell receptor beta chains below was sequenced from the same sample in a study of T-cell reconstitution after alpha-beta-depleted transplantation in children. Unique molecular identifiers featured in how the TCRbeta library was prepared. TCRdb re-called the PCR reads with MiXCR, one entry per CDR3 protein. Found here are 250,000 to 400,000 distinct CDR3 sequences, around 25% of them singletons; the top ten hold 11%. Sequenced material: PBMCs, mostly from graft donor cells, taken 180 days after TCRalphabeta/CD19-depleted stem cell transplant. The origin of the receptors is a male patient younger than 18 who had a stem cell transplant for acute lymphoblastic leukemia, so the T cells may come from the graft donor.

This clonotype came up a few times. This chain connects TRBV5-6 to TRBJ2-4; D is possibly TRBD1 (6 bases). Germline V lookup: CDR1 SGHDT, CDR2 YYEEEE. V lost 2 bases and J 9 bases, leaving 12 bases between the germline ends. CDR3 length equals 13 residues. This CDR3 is CASSLRGKGIQYF. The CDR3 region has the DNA TGTGCCAGCAGCTTAAGGGGGAAGGGCATTCAGTACTTC.

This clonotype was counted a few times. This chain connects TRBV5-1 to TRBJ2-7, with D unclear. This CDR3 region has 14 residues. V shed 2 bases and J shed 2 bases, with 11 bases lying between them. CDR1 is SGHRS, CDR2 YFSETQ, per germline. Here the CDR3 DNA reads TGCGCCAGCAGCTTATACAGCGATACCTACGAGCAGTACTTC. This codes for CASSLYSDTYEQYF.

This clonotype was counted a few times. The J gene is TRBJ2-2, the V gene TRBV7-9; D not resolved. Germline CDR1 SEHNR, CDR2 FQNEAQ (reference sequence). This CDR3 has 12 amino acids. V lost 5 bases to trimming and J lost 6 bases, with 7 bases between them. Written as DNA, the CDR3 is TGTGCCAGCAGCGTAGTTCCCGGGGAGCTGTTTTTT. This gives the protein CASSVVPGELFF.

CDR3 nucleotides: TGTGCCAGTTCTCTAAGCACCATATATTTT. This gives the protein CASSLSTIYF. The rearrangement links TRBV12-3 or TRBV12-4 to TRBJ1-3; no definite D call. This CDR3 comprises 10 residues. The ends were cut back, 9 bases at V and 9 bases at J, with 9 bases in the middle.

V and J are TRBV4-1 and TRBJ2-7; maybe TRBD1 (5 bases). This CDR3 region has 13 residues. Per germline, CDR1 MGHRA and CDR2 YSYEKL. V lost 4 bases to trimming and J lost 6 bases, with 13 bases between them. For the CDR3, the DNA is TGCGCCAGCAGCCTTCCTCAGGGTCCCGAGCAGTACTTC. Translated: CASSLPQGPEQYF.

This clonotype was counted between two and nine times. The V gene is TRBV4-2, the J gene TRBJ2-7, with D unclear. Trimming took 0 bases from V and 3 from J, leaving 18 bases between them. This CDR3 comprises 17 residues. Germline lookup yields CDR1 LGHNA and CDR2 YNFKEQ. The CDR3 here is CASSQDMPGSGSYEQYF. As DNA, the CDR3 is TGTGCCAGCAGCCAAGATATGCCCGGGTCGGGTAGCTACGAGCAGTACTTC.

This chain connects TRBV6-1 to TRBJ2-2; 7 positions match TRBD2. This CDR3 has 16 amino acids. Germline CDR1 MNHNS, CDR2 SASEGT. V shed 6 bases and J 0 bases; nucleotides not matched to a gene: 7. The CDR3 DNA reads TGTGCCAGCAGGGGAATAGCGGGTCCGAACACCGGGGAGCTGTTTTTT. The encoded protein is CASRGIAGPNTGELFF.

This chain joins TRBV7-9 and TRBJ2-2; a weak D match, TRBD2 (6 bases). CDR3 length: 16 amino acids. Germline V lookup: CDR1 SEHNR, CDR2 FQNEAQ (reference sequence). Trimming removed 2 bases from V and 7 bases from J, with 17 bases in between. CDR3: CASSLFGGASGGELFF. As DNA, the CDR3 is TGTGCCAGCAGCTTATTTGGCGGGGCGTCCGGCGGGGAGCTGTTTTTT. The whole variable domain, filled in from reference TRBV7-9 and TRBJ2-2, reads DTGVSQNPRHKITKRGQNVTFRCDPISEHNRLYWYRQTLGQGPEFLTYFQNEAQLEKSRLLSDRFSAERPKGSFSTLEIQRTEQGDSAMYLCASSLFGGASGGELFFGEGSRLTVL.

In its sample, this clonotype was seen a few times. The DNA of the CDR3 is TGTGCCAGCAACACCGGGGGGTACACTGAAGCTTTCTTT. It is translated as CASNTGGYTEAFF. The V gene is TRBV28, the J gene TRBJ1-1; D may be TRBD1 (5 bases). V lost 7 bases, J lost 3 bases, and 12 bases lay in between. The CDR3 sequence is 13 residues long. CDR1 and CDR2 (germline): MDHEN, SYDVKM.

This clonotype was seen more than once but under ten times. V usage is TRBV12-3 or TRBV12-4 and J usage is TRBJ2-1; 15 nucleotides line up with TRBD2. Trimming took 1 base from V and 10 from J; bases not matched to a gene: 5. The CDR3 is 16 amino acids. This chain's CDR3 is CASSLGTSGRGREQFF. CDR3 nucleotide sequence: TGTGCCAGCAGTTTAGGGACTAGCGGGAGGGGAAGGGAGCAGTTCTTC.

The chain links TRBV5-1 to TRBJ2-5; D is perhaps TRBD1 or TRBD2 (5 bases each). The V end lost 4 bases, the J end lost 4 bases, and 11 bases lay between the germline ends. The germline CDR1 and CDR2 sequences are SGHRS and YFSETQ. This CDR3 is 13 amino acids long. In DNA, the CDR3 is TGCGCCAGCAGCATATCGGGGCGAGAGACCCAGTACTTC. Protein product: CASSISGRETQYF.

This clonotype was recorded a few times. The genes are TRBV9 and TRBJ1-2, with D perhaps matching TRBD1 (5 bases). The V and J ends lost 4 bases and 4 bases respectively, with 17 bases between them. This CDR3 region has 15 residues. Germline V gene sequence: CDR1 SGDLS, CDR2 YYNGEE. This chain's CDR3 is CASSPQGQGVYGYTF. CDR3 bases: TGTGCCAGCAGCCCCCAAGGGCAGGGCGTCTATGGCTACACCTTC.

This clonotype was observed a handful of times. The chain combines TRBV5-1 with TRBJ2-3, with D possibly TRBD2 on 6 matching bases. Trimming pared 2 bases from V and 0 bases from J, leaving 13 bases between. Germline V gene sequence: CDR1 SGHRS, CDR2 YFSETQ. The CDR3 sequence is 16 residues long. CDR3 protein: CASSFSAGPSTDTQYF. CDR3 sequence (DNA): TGCGCCAGCAGCTTCTCGGCGGGGCCTAGCACAGATACGCAGTATTTT.

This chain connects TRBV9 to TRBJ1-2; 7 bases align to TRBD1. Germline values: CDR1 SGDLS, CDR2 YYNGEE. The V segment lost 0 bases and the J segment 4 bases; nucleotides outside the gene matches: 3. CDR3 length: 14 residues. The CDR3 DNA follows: TGTGCCAGCAGCGTAGCTGCAGGGGGCTATGGCTACACCTTC. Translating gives CASSVAAGGYGYTF.

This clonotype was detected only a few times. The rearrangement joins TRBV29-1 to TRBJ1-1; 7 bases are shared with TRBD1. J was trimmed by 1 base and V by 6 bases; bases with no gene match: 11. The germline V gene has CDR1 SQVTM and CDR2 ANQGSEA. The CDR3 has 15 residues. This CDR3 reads CSVGASGQRNTEAFF. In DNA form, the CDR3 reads TGCAGCGTCGGCGCCTCGGGACAGAGGAACACTGAAGCTTTCTTT. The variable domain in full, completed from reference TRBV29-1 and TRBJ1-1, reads SAVISQKPSRDICQRGTSLTIQCQVDSQVTMMFWYRQQPGQSLTLIATANQGSEATYESGFVIDKFPISRPNLTFSTLTVSNMSPEDSSIYLCSVGASGQRNTEAFFGQGTRLTVV.

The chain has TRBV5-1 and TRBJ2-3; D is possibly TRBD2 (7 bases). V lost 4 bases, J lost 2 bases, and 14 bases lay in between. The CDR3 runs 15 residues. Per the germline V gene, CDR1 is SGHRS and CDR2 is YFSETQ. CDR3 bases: TGCGCCAGCAGCGGGGGGGGCTTTAACACAGATACGCAGTATTTT. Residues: CASSGGGFNTDTQYF. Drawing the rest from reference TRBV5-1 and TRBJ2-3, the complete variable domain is KAGVTQTPRYLIKTRGQQVTLSCSPISGHRSVSWYQQTPGQGLQFLFEYFSETQRNKGNFPGRFSGRQFSNSRSEMNVSTLELGDSALYLCASSGGGFNTDTQYFGPGTRLTVL.

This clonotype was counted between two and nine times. The CDR3 DNA sequence: TGCAGTGCTAGTCCGGGCTCCTACGAGCAGTACTTC. Translation gives CSASPGSYEQYF. The gene calls are TRBV20-1 and TRBJ2-7, with D uncertain. CDR1 and CDR2 (germline): DFQATT, SNEGSKA (reference sequence). CDR3 length: 12 residues. V lost 3 bases and J lost 0, with 6 bases in between.

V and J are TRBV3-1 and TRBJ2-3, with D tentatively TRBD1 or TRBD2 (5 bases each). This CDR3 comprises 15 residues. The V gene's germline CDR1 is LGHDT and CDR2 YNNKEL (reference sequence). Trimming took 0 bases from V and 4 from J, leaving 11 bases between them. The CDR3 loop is CASSQEGERSDTQYF. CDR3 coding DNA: TGTGCCAGCAGCCAAGAGGGGGAGAGGTCAGATACGCAGTATTTT.

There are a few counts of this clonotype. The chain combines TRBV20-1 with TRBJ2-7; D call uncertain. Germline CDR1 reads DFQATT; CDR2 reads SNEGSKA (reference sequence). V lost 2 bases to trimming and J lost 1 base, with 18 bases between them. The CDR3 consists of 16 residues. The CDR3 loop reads CSARYAGLRASYEQYF. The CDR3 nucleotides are TGCAGTGCTAGATACGCAGGCCTCCGGGCTTCCTACGAGCAGTACTTC.

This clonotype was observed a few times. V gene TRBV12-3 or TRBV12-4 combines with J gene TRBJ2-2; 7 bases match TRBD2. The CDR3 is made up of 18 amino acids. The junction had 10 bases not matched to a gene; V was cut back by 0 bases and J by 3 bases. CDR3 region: CASSLAHRLAAYTGELFF. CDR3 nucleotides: TGTGCCAGCAGTTTAGCGCATCGGCTAGCGGCGTACACCGGGGAGCTGTTTTTT.